These 11 T cell receptor beta chains originate from one sample sequenced in a study of long-term antiretroviral therapy in people with HIV. Runs used v3.0 of the immunoSEQ assay and were done at survey level. TCRdb's copy holds only in-frame clones and misses some; the assay was immunoSEQ multiplex PCR. The sample consists of approximately 28,000 clones, approximately 95% of them appearing once. Sequenced material: unsorted PBMCs, taken 5.3 years after starting antiretroviral therapy. The origin of the receptors is a young man with HIV.

CDR3 bases: TGTGCCAGCAGCGTGGGGAGGGACTTCTACAATGAGCAGTTCTTC. Its protein product is CASSVGRDFYNEQFF. The chain couples TRBV9 to TRBJ2-1; 7 bases line up with TRBD2. With 2 bases clipped from V and 3 bases from J, the junction kept 5 bases outside the gene matches. Germline loops: CDR1 SGDLS, CDR2 YYNGEE. The CDR3 extends over 15 amino acids.

The count of this clone is one. The genes are TRBV30 and TRBJ1-2; TRBD1 matches 8 bases. Trimming took 3 bases from V and 5 from J; bases not matched to a gene: 5. The CDR3 totals 13 residues. Germline CDR1 and CDR2: GTSNPN and SVGIG (reference sequence). CDR3 loop: CAWRVTGDYGYTF. CDR3 bases: TGTGCCTGGAGGGTGACAGGGGATTATGGCTACACCTTC.

The V call is TRBV11-2, the J call TRBJ2-7, with 9 bases aligning to TRBD2. The V and J ends lost 3 bases and 0 bases, in that order; junction bases with no gene match: 3. CDR1 SGHAT and CDR2 FQNNGV come from the germline V gene. The CDR3 has 15 residues. Here the CDR3 DNA reads TGTGCCAGCAGCTTTAGCGGGAGTCCCTCCTACGAGCAGTACTTC. This codes for CASSFSGSPSYEQYF.

The V gene is TRBV6-5, the J gene TRBJ2-1; D is unresolved. The CDR3 covers 14 residues. Germline CDR1 reads MNHEY; CDR2 reads SVGAGI. The V and J ends lost 4 bases and 2 bases respectively, with 9 bases between them. The CDR3 DNA follows: TGTGCCAGCAGTTCTCCGCGGACCTACAATGAGCAGTTCTTC. Its translation: CASSSPRTYNEQFF.

J is TRBJ2-3 and V is TRBV5-1, with TRBD1 matching 9 bases. The CDR3 has 14 residues. Trimming cost V 4 bases and J 5 bases; bases outside gene matches: 5. From germline, CDR1 is SGHRS and CDR2 YFSETQ. The CDR3 nucleotides read TGCGCCAGCAGCCTAGGACAGGGGAGAGATACGCAGTATTTT. Encoded protein: CASSLGQGRDTQYF.

The chain combines TRBV19 with TRBJ2-5; 13 bases agree with TRBD2. V gave up 4 bases and J gave up 0 bases; unmatched junction bases: 5. CDR1 is LNHDA, CDR2 SQIVND, per germline (reference sequence). The CDR3 totals 17 residues. The CDR3 loop is CASSKGLAGAYQETQYF. Written as DNA, the CDR3 is TGTGCCAGTAGTAAAGGACTAGCGGGGGCCTACCAAGAGACCCAGTACTTC.

This clone was counted a single time. This chain links TRBV27 with TRBJ2-7, with D perhaps assigned TRBD1 or TRBD2 (5 bases each). V lost 3 bases to trimming and J lost 3 bases, with 15 bases between them. Germline V lookup: CDR1 MNHEY, CDR2 SMNVEV (reference sequence). The CDR3 totals 15 residues. CDR3 region: CASSFRRSGGYEQYF. CDR3 sequence (DNA): TGTGCCAGCAGTTTTAGAAGATCTGGGGGCTACGAGCAGTACTTC.

The V gene is TRBV19, the J gene TRBJ2-7; 10 bases match TRBD2. In germline, CDR1 is LNHDA, CDR2 SQIVND (reference sequence). V lost 6 bases and J lost 3; bases outside the gene matches: 5. There are 14 residues in the CDR3. CDR3 region: CASSFSGRFYEQYF. The CDR3 nucleotides read TGTGCCAGTAGCTTTAGCGGGAGGTTCTACGAGCAGTACTTC.

The gene calls are TRBV5-1 and TRBJ1-2; D might be TRBD1 (6 bases). The CDR3 is 16 residues long. Trimming stripped 0 bases from V and 5 bases from J, with 17 bases between. Germline CDR1 SGHRS, CDR2 YFSETQ. The CDR3 is CASSLGDGGLRYGYTF. The CDR3 bases are TGCGCCAGCAGCTTGGGCGACGGGGGGCTTAGATATGGCTACACCTTC.

The CDR3 coding sequence is TGCGCCAGCAGCTCGGGACAGGGGCCATTCAATCAGCCCCAGCATTTT. It codes for CASSSGQGPFNQPQHF. This sequence joins TRBV5-1 and TRBJ1-5, with TRBD1 identical over 10 bases. Germline trimming cut 3 bases from V and 3 bases from J; bases unmatched to any gene: 6. This CDR3 comprises 16 residues. The germline gives CDR1 SGHRS, CDR2 YFSETQ.

J is TRBJ2-2 and V is TRBV30; possible D gene TRBD2, 6 bases. The V and J ends lost 7 bases and 5 bases respectively, with 8 bases between them. The V gene's germline CDR1 is GTSNPN and CDR2 SVGIG (reference sequence). This CDR3 has 11 residues. The CDR3 DNA sequence: TGTGCCTCGGGGGAAACCGGGGAGCTGTTTTTT. Amino acid sequence: CASGETGELFF.